This T cell receptor (beta chain) came from a study of response to subunit inactivated influenza vaccine. Germline V gene data show CDR1 as SGHRS and CDR2 as YFSETQ. Trimming took off 4 bases at V and 9 bases at J, with 19 bases between the two ends. The CDR3 spans 14 residues. TCRdb processed the RT-PCR reads anew with MiXCR; each CDR3 protein has one entry. The sample gives just under 550,000 distinct CDR3 sequences, approximately 22% of which show up once; 2.5% to 3.5% is in the top ten. The same data also contributed to another study, on T cells expressing NK-cell markers. As that study records: TCR beta cDNA was generated via 5'RACE template switching incorporating UMIs. HCMV seropositivity marked most of the eight sequenced donors; one was seronegative.

The receptor comes from a man over 45 who received an inactivated influenza vaccine. The chain links TRBV5-1 to TRBJ1-2, with D uncertain. The material sequenced was CD4+ T cells sorted from PBMCs, taken 12 days after vaccination. CDR3 in amino acids: CASSQEGLGTRYTF. CDR3 DNA: TGCGCCAGCAGCCAGGAGGGATTGGGTACACGCTACACCTTC.